Detailed here is one TCR beta chain. One end of the junction is discordant with germline, which a read error may explain. TCRdb reprocessed the multiplex PCR reads with MiXCR, giving one entry per CDR3 protein. The table shows about 170,000 distinct CDR3 sequences, with about 33% occurring only once. This CDR3 is built from 12 residues. Germline-derived CDR1 and CDR2 are SGHTA and FQGTGA. These data are taken from a study of breast tumors, draining lymph nodes, adjacent tissues. Axillary draining lymph nodes of breast cancer patients supplied the node samples. This chain connects TRBV7-3 to TRBJ2-7; D is unclear. This receptor was taken from a female donor with breast cancer. Some clones in this sample may be carry-over from other donors' samples. The sequenced sample consisted of axillary lymph node tissue. CDR3 bases: TGCGCCAGCAGCTCAATTAAGCACGAGCAGTACTTC. Its translation is CASSSIKHEQYF.